This TCR beta chain was observed in a study of control samples from healthy donors and cancer patients. The V and J ends lost 0 bases and 3 bases respectively, with 5 bases between them. Germline lookup yields CDR1 SGHTA and CDR2 FQGNSA. The CDR3 is 13 residues long. The repertoire was sequenced with immunoSEQ multiplex PCR; TCRdb's copy has only in-frame clones and lacks some. This table has approximately 130,000 clones, roughly 89% appearing once. V is TRBV7-2 and J is TRBJ1-1, with D unclear. Sequencing was performed on blood. This sequence originates from a man aged 25-45 years in good health. DNA of the CDR3: TGTGCCAGCAGCTTAGCCCAAGACACTGAAGCTTTCTTT. It translates to CASSLAQDTEAFF.